This entry describes one TCR beta chain. Methods used by the authors: Reference gene primer amplification in the assay estimated nucleated cell counts. The repertoire was sequenced with immunoSEQ multiplex PCR; TCRdb's copy has only in-frame clones and lacks some. That table furnishes V, J and clone size, whereas the DNA furnished D and trimming. The sample lists more than 100,000 clones, approximately 81% occurring once. The sample comes from a study of blood T cell repertoires in COVID-19. Study in general: Sites across the United States, Italy and Spain contributed samples from acute and convalescent COVID-19. T cells, B-cell-depleted T cells, or PBMCs supplied cDNA or gDNA.

Germline loops: CDR1 MDHEN, CDR2 SYDVKM. There are 17 residues in the CDR3. Trimming at V came to 4 bases and at J to 6 bases, leaving 9 bases not matched to a gene. The specimen was peripheral blood. The chain uses TRBV28 and TRBJ2-3; 14 bases fit TRBD2. This sequence was found in a woman aged 80 or over with acute or convalescent COVID-19. This chain's CDR3 is CASSSYDRLAGGDTQYF. The CDR3 region has the DNA TGTGCCAGCAGTTCATACGACAGACTAGCGGGAGGGGATACGCAGTATTTT.